This is a list of T cell receptor beta chains from one sample in a study of T cell repertoires in aging, cancer and after chemotherapy. Each CDR3 protein is one row after TCRdb ran MiXCR on the multiplex PCR reads. The sample consists of about 5,700 distinct CDR3 sequences, approximately 29% of them appearing once. The sequenced sample consisted of blood. Receptors originate from a human donor in good health. Both conserved end residues are part of each CDR3. D genes are given only for firm matches. The size of a clone is reported for some rows only, either as once, few or many, or as a class for expanded clones.

V gene: TRBV29-1; clone size: large; D gene: TRBD2; CDR3 length: 14; J gene: TRBJ2-1; CDR3 DNA: TGCAGCGTGGGGGGGGGAGGTGACTACAATGAGCAGTTCTTC; CDR3 protein: CSVGGGGDYNEQFF
V gene: TRBV5-6; clone size: .; D gene: .; CDR3 length: 13; J gene: TRBJ2-7; CDR3 DNA: TGTGCCAGCAGCTTGCTTCAAGCCTACGAGCAGTACTTC; CDR3 protein: CASSLLQAYEQYF
V gene: TRBV5-6; clone size: .; D gene: TRBD1; CDR3 length: 17; J gene: TRBJ2-3; CDR3 DNA: TGTGCCAGCAGCTTGGTGGGGCAGGGGGCTTACATAGATACGCAGTATTTT; CDR3 protein: CASSLVGQGAYIDTQYF
V gene: TRBV29-1; clone size: large; D gene: TRBD1; CDR3 length: 12; J gene: TRBJ1-4; CDR3 DNA: TGCAGCGTTGGGGGACAGAGGGAAAAACTGTTTTTT; CDR3 protein: CSVGGQREKLFF
V gene: TRBV5-5; clone size: .; D gene: .; CDR3 length: 16; J gene: TRBJ1-2; CDR3 DNA: TGTGCCAGCAGCTTGTTGGTCGGGGCGATTCGCGATGGCTACACCTTC; CDR3 protein: CASSLLVGAIRDGYTF
V gene: TRBV5-4; clone size: .; D gene: TRBD2; CDR3 length: 20; J gene: TRBJ2-5; CDR3 DNA: TGTGCCAGCAGCTTGGGATTTGGCGGGGGGCTAGCGGACTCCAAAGAGACCCAGTACTTC; CDR3 protein: CASSLGFGGGLADSKETQYF
V gene: TRBV7-3; clone size: .; D gene: .; CDR3 length: 13; J gene: TRBJ1-2; CDR3 DNA: TGTGCCAGCAGCTTAACCGGGGGGGATGGCTACACCTTC; CDR3 protein: CASSLTGGDGYTF
V gene: TRBV6-1; clone size: few; D gene: .; CDR3 length: 14; J gene: TRBJ1-5; CDR3 DNA: TGTGCCAGCAGGTCTCCGGGTAGCAATCAGCCCCAGCATTTT; CDR3 protein: CASRSPGSNQPQHF
V gene: TRBV19; clone size: medium-sized; D gene: .; CDR3 length: 13; J gene: TRBJ2-7; CDR3 DNA: TGTGCCAGTACCGGCAGAGAGACCTACGAGCAGTACTTC; CDR3 protein: CASTGRETYEQYF
V gene: TRBV6-5; clone size: medium-sized; D gene: TRBD1; CDR3 length: 15; J gene: TRBJ2-1; CDR3 DNA: TGTGCCAGCAGTTCGGACAGGGCAGCCTACAATGAGCAGTTCTTC; CDR3 protein: CASSSDRAAYNEQFF
V gene: TRBV6-5; clone size: medium-sized; D gene: .; CDR3 length: 13; J gene: TRBJ2-7; CDR3 DNA: TGTGCCAGCAGTTACCCGGGCGGGGCCGAGCAGTACTTC; CDR3 protein: CASSYPGGAEQYF
V gene: TRBV11-2; clone size: .; D gene: .; CDR3 length: 14; J gene: TRBJ2-7; CDR3 DNA: TGTGCCAGCAGCCTCTCGGGACGCTCCTACGAGCAGTACTTC; CDR3 protein: CASSLSGRSYEQYF